This T cell receptor (beta chain) was recorded in a study of cytomegalovirus exposure and HLA in healthy donors. Study-wide results and limits: As a later analysis showed, a missense DCLRE1C variant was linked to trimming of TCR beta V- and J-genes. Most TCR beta V segments were productive about 90% or about 30% of the time in an earlier analysis.

Primers: 60 Vbeta forward and 13 Jbeta reverse. Only in-frame clones appear in the TCRdb table, and some are missing; sequencing was by immunoSEQ multiplex PCR. The repertoire holds 150,000 to 200,000 clones, with approximately 67% as singletons. This clone was seen once. Its specificity is unknown. All the people who gave samples were healthy bone marrow donors. In germline, CDR1 is SGHTA, CDR2 FQGNSA. This CDR3 comprises 16 residues. After removal of 1 base from V and 7 bases from J, the junction contained 6 bases not matched to a gene. The sequenced sample was PBMCs. The source of this sequence is a man in his forties or fifties in good health and CMV-seronegative. The V call is TRBV7-2, the J call TRBJ2-1, with 11 bases aligning to TRBD2. The CDR3 reads CASSLVAGGTVNEQFF. The DNA of the CDR3 is TGTGCCAGCAGCTTAGTAGCGGGGGGGACGGTGAATGAGCAGTTCTTC.